The T cell receptor (beta chain) described here comes from a study of cytomegalovirus exposure and HLA in healthy donors. The PCR employed 60 Vbeta primers together with 13 Jbeta primers. Libraries were prepared by immunoSEQ multiplex PCR; TCRdb keeps only in-frame clonotypes and omits some of them. The sample has 85,000 to 120,000 clones, 60% to 80% seen once. This clone has just a few counts. This CDR3 region has 16 residues. CDR1 is MGHDK and CDR2 is SYGVNS in the germline V gene. Losses at the gene ends were 0 bases for V and 2 bases for J; bases not matched to a gene: 7. This receptor was obtained from a boy younger than 18 in good health and CMV-seronegative. Sequenced sample: PBMCs. J is TRBJ2-7 and V is TRBV25-1; 7 positions agree with TRBD1. CDR3 nucleotide sequence: TGTGCCAGCAGTGAATATGGGACAGATTCTACCTACGAGCAGTACTTC. Translating gives CASSEYGTDSTYEQYF.